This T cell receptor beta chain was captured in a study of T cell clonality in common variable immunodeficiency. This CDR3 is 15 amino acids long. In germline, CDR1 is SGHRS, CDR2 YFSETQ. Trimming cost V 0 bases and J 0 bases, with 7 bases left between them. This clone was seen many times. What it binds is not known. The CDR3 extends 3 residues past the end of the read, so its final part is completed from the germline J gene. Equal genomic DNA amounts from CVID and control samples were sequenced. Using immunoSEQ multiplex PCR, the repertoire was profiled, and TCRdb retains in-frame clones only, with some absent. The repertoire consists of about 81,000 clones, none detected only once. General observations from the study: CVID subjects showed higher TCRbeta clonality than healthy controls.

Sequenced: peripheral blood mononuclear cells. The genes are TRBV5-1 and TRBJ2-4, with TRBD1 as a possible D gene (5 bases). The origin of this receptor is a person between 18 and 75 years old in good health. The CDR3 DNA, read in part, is TGCGCCAGCAGCTTGGAGGGGATAGCCAAAAACATT. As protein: CASSLEGIAKNI. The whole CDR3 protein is CASSLEGIAKNIQYF.